Below, 23 T cell receptor beta chains from the same sample are listed, as sequenced in a study of T cell changes during pregnancy in multiple sclerosis. Clones were sequenced by immunoSEQ multiplex PCR, and TCRdb holds only the in-frame ones, with some missing. Of approximately 32,000 clones in the sample, 85% to 95% are singletons; the top ten hold roughly 0.4%. The starting material was CD4+ T cells from peripheral blood mononuclear cells, obtained in the second trimester of pregnancy. The receptors were gathered from a female donor with multiple sclerosis, enrolled in a pregnancy study.

This chain joins TRBV30 and TRBJ1-2; 8 bases are a match to TRBD1. From germline, CDR1 is GTSNPN and CDR2 SVGIG (reference sequence). The length of the CDR3 is 13 residues. Trimming took 8 bases from V and 4 from J; bases not matched to a gene: 9. CDR3 amino acids: CAGNQGQVYGYTF. As DNA, the CDR3 is TGTGCCGGAAACCAGGGACAGGTCTATGGCTACACCTTC.

As to this clone: The same CDR3 can be traced to other DNA sequences in this sample. The chain uses TRBV7-2 and TRBJ1-2; 11 nucleotides agree with TRBD1. Looked up from germline, CDR1 is SGHTA and CDR2 is FQGNSA. V was clipped by 4 bases and J by 4 bases; unmatched bases: 5. This CDR3 spans 15 amino acids. CDR3 protein: CASSSGQGAPYGYTF. DNA for the CDR3: TGTGCCAGCAGCTCTGGACAGGGGGCCCCCTATGGCTACACCTTC.

The genes are TRBV14 and TRBJ2-7; D possibly corresponds to TRBD1 (5 bases). CDR3 size: 15 residues. Germline assignment: CDR1 SGHDN and CDR2 FVKESK. The V gene lost 0 bases and the J gene lost 3 bases, with 12 bases spanning the gap. In DNA, the CDR3 is TGTGCCAGCAGCCAAGAAATGGGGCAGGGCTACGAGCAGTACTTC. This translates into CASSQEMGQGYEQYF.

The gene calls are TRBV4-2 and TRBJ2-3; 9 nucleotides match TRBD2. After removal of 0 bases from V and 3 bases from J, the junction contained 13 bases not matched to a gene. Per the germline V gene, CDR1 is LGHNA and CDR2 is YNFKEQ. The CDR3 length is 19 residues. CDR3 nucleotide sequence: TGTGCCAGCAGCCAAGAGGGCTTTAGCGGGAGCCCCAGGACAGATACGCAGTATTTT. Encoded protein: CASSQEGFSGSPRTDTQYF.

V usage is TRBV2 and J usage is TRBJ2-2; D is unresolved. The CDR3 has 15 amino acids. Trimming pared 2 bases from V and 0 bases from J, leaving 7 bases between. Germline-derived CDR1 and CDR2 are SNHLY and FYNNEI. This chain's CDR3 is CASSENNANTGELFF. The CDR3 DNA follows: TGTGCCAGCAGTGAAAACAATGCGAACACCGGGGAGCTGTTTTTT.

The V call is TRBV7-2, the J call TRBJ1-5, with 7 bases that match TRBD1. J lost 7 bases, V lost 3 bases, and 3 bases had no gene match. CDR1 is SGHTA and CDR2 is FQGNSA in the germline V gene. The CDR3 spans 13 residues. CDR3: CASSFDRAQPQHF. The DNA for the CDR3 is TGTGCCAGCAGCTTCGACAGGGCGCAGCCCCAGCATTTT.

The rearrangement links TRBV4-1 to TRBJ2-7; D may be TRBD1 (7 bases). Germline loops: CDR1 MGHRA, CDR2 YSYEKL. The CDR3 has 13 amino acids. The V gene lost 1 base and the J gene lost 7 bases, with 11 bases spanning the gap. The CDR3 protein is CASSQVPGGEQYF. CDR3 nucleotides: TGCGCCAGCAGCCAAGTCCCAGGGGGGGAGCAGTACTTC.

The J gene is TRBJ2-2, the V gene TRBV30, with 8 bases that match TRBD1. Unmatched junction bases numbered 2, after V lost 5 bases and J lost 6 bases. The CDR3 sequence is 12 residues long. Germline V gives CDR1 GTSNPN, CDR2 SVGIG (reference sequence). In DNA, the CDR3 is TGTGCCTGGGACAGGGGAGCCGGGGAGCTGTTTTTT. Protein product: CAWDRGAGELFF.

This clone has only a few counts. This chain joins TRBV28 and TRBJ1-3, with D unresolved. There are 17 residues in the CDR3. CDR1 and CDR2 (germline): MDHEN, SYDVKM. Trimming stripped 6 bases from V and 0 bases from J, with 18 bases between. The CDR3 region has the DNA TGTGCCAGCAGCCACCCCTCTGCCGAGTTCTCTGGAAACACCATATATTTT. Protein product: CASSHPSAEFSGNTIYF.

The chain employs TRBV7-9 and TRBJ2-3; maybe TRBD2 (6 bases). Germline V CDR1 and CDR2: SEHNR, FQNEAQ (reference sequence). CDR3 size: 15 residues. The germline V and J ends were trimmed by 5 bases and 2 bases, with 14 bases remaining between them. DNA of the CDR3: TGTGCCAGCAGCCCCCTCGGGGGAGTCACAGATACGCAGTATTTT. Its protein is CASSPLGGVTDTQYF.

This clone has a single count. This chain links TRBV18 with TRBJ2-5, with D tentatively TRBD2 (6 bases). The CDR3 consists of 14 residues. V was trimmed by 5 bases and J by 2 bases, leaving 12 bases between them. Germline CDR1 is KGHSH and CDR2 is LQKENI. CDR3 sequence: CASSGTLQQETQYF. The CDR3 nucleotides are TGTGCCAGCTCAGGGACTTTACAACAAGAGACCCAGTACTTC.

The chain joins TRBV25-1 to TRBJ2-4, with 7 bases fitting TRBD2. The V and J ends lost 2 bases and 1 base, in that order; junction bases with no gene match: 2. Per the germline V gene, CDR1 is MGHDK and CDR2 is SYGVNS. The CDR3 has 15 residues. The CDR3 bases are TGTGCCAGCAGTGAACCCGGGGGGGCCAAAAACATTCAGTACTTC. Its translation is CASSEPGGAKNIQYF.

CDR3 DNA: TGTGCCAGCTCACCTCAGACAACGGCTCAGCCCCAGCATTTT. Amino acids: CASSPQTTAQPQHF. The chain recombines TRBV18 with TRBJ1-5; D remains unclear. The germline CDR1 and CDR2 sequences are KGHSH and LQKENI. V dropped 3 bases and J dropped 6 bases, with 12 bases sitting between them. CDR3 length equals 14 residues.

This sequence joins TRBV19 and TRBJ1-3; TRBD1 matches 8 bases. This CDR3 region has 13 residues. The ends lost 8 bases at V and 4 bases at J; junction bases unmatched: 4. Germline assignment: CDR1 LNHDA and CDR2 SQIVND (reference sequence). CDR3 nucleotides: TGTGCCAGTCGGGGACAGGACGGAAACACCATATATTTT. Residues: CASRGQDGNTIYF.

This chain uses TRBV4-1 with TRBJ1-3, with D maybe TRBD1 (6 bases). Germline V lookup: CDR1 MGHRA, CDR2 YSYEKL. This CDR3 is built from 17 residues. The V gene lost 4 bases and the J gene lost 1 base, with 17 bases spanning the gap. In nucleotides, the CDR3 is TGCGCCAGCAGCCGATCTATACAGGGTGATTCTGGAAACACCATATATTTT. Translation: CASSRSIQGDSGNTIYF.

The chain joins TRBV19 to TRBJ1-5, with TRBD1 as a possible D gene (5 bases). Trimming shortened V by 6 bases and J by 0 bases, and 15 bases separated the two germline ends. The germline V gene has CDR1 LNHDA and CDR2 SQIVND (reference sequence). The CDR3 is 16 residues long. In nucleotides, the CDR3 is TGTGCCAGTAGGTCGACAGCAACCTATAGCAATCAGCCCCAGCATTTT. It yields the protein CASRSTATYSNQPQHF. Together with reference TRBV19 and TRBJ1-5, the CDR3 gives the full variable domain: DGGITQSPKYLFRKEGQNVTLSCEQNLNHDAMYWYRQDPGQGLRLIYYSQIVNDFQKGDIAEGYSVSREKKESFPLTVTSAQKNPTAFYLCASRSTATYSNQPQHFGDGTRLSIL.

The chain carries TRBV4-3 and TRBJ2-1; 13 bases fit TRBD2. V lost 0 bases, J lost 4 bases, and 18 bases stayed unmatched. CDR1 and CDR2 from the germline V gene are LGHNA and YSLEER. The CDR3 covers 22 residues. DNA for the CDR3: TGCGCCAGCAGCCAAGAGATAGGACTAGCGGGAGAGGGGGCCCTCCTGTACAATGAGCAGTTCTTC. It codes for CASSQEIGLAGEGALLYNEQFF.

This clone was detected once. The gene calls are TRBV4-1 and TRBJ2-5; TRBD2 agrees at 10 bases. The CDR3 is 15 amino acids. V lost 4 bases to trimming and J lost 4 bases; unmatched junction nucleotides: 6. Germline assignment: CDR1 MGHRA and CDR2 YSYEKL. CDR3: CASSRGTSDSETQYF. CDR3 DNA sequence: TGCGCCAGCAGCCGCGGGACTAGCGATTCAGAGACCCAGTACTTC.

The genes are TRBV11-2 and TRBJ2-7, with D possibly TRBD2 on 5 matching bases. CDR1 and CDR2 from the germline V gene are SGHAT and FQNNGV. CDR3 length: 17 residues. The V end was cut by 2 bases, the J end by 0 bases, with 17 bases between. The CDR3 protein is CASSLNPRRASSYEQYF. CDR3 DNA: TGTGCCAGCAGCTTAAACCCGCGGCGGGCTTCCTCCTACGAGCAGTACTTC. Complete variable domain (other parts from reference TRBV11-2 and TRBJ2-7): EAGVAQSPRYKIIEKRQSVAFWCNPISGHATLYWYQQILGQGPKLLIQFQNNGVVDDSQLPKDRFSAERLKGVDSTLKIQPAKLEDSAVYLCASSLNPRRASSYEQYFGPGTRLTVT.

The chain links TRBV5-1 to TRBJ2-7, with a possible D match to TRBD2 (5 bases). Germline V gene lookup returns CDR1 SGHRS and CDR2 YFSETQ. V lost 1 base and J lost 9, with 17 bases in between. This CDR3 spans 14 amino acids. The CDR3 spells CASSLMVQERRQYF. Here the CDR3 DNA reads TGCGCCAGCAGCTTGATGGTCCAGGAGCGGCGGCAGTACTTC.

The chain carries TRBV7-2 and TRBJ1-3; D not certain. Trimming took off 1 base at V and 0 bases at J, with 7 bases between the two ends. The CDR3 is 15 residues long. CDR1 is SGHTA, CDR2 FQGNSA, per germline. CDR3 protein: CASSLEPGSGNTIYF. The CDR3 nucleotides read TGTGCCAGCAGCTTAGAGCCCGGCTCTGGAAACACCATATATTTT.

This sequence joins TRBV11-2 and TRBJ2-7; D is possibly TRBD2 (6 bases). Germline V gene lookup returns CDR1 SGHAT and CDR2 FQNNGV. CDR3 length: 13 amino acids. The ends were cut back, 5 bases at V and 5 bases at J, with 13 bases in the middle. CDR3 sequence (DNA): TGTGCCAGCAGCCGACCGACTAGTCACGAGCAGTACTTC. Protein: CASSRPTSHEQYF.

This clone appeared once. J is TRBJ2-1 and V is TRBV5-1; 10 nucleotides align to TRBD2. CDR1 SGHRS and CDR2 YFSETQ come from the germline V gene. Germline trimming cut 4 bases from V and 7 bases from J; bases unmatched to any gene: 8. The CDR3 is 15 amino acids. This CDR3 is CASSVGLAETNEQFF. For the CDR3, the DNA is TGCGCCAGCAGCGTAGGACTAGCGGAAACTAATGAGCAGTTCTTC.